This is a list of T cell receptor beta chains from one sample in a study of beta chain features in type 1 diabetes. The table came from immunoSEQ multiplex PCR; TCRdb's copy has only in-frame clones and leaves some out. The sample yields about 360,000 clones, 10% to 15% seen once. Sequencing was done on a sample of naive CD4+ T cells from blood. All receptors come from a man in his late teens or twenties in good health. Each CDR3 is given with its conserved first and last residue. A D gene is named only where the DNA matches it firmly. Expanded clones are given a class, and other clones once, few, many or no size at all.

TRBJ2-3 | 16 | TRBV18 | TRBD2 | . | CASSRLAGGLSDTQYF | TGTGCCAGCTCACGGCTAGCGGGAGGGCTTTCGGATACGCAGTATTTT
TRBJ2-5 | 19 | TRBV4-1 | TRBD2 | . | CASSQRLAGVRPSGETQYF | TGCGCCAGCAGCCAAAGATTAGCGGGAGTTCGCCCCTCTGGAGAGACCCAGTACTTC
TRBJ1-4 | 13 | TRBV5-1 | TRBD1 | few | CASKTGVNEKLFF | TGCGCCAGTAAAACAGGGGTCAATGAAAAACTGTTTTTT
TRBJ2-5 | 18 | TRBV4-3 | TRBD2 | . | CASSQDAPGLAEQETQYF | TGCGCCAGCAGCCAAGACGCTCCGGGACTAGCGGAACAAGAGACCCAGTACTTC
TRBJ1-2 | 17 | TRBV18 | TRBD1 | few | CASSPESTGTGGYGYTF | TGTGCCAGCTCACCAGAATCGACCGGGACAGGCGGCTATGGCTACACCTTC
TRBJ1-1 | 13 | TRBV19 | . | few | CASSWGENTEAFF | TGTGCCAGTAGTTGGGGGGAGAACACTGAAGCTTTCTTT
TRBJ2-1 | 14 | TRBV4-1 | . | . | CASSHSGPRNEQFF | TGCGCCAGCAGCCACAGCGGTCCCCGCAATGAGCAGTTCTTC
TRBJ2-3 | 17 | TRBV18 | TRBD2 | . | CASSPIGTSGNTDTQYF | TGTGCCAGCTCACCTATTGGGACTAGCGGAAACACAGATACGCAGTATTTT
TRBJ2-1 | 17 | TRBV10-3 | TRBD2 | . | CAISGTSGRGGANEQFF | TGTGCCATCAGCGGGACTAGCGGGAGAGGAGGAGCCAATGAGCAGTTCTTC
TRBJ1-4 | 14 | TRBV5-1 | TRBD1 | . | CASSFGTGDEKLFF | TGCGCCAGCAGCTTCGGGACAGGGGATGAAAAACTGTTTTTT
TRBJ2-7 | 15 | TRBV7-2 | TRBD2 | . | CASSPAGTISYEQYF | TGTGCCAGCAGCCCCGCCGGGACTATCTCCTACGAGCAGTACTTC